The next 16 T cell receptor beta chains were all read from a single sample in a study of T-cell reconstitution after alpha-beta-depleted transplantation in children. Researchers prepared the TCRbeta library using unique molecular identifiers, the study reports. TCRdb processed the PCR reads anew with MiXCR; each CDR3 protein has one entry. Of around 960,000 distinct CDR3 sequences detected, around 30% appear once; the ten largest clones hold roughly 31%. The sequencing used PBMCs, mostly from graft donor cells, collected 360 days after TCRalphabeta/CD19-depleted stem cell transplant. The receptors originated from a boy younger than two who had a stem cell transplant for SCID, so the T cells may come from the graft donor.

This clonotype turned up a few times. The V gene is TRBV5-1, the J gene TRBJ2-5; the match to TRBD1 covers 8 bases. Trimming at V came to 5 bases and at J to 4 bases, leaving 10 bases not matched to a gene. This CDR3 spans 15 amino acids. The germline V gene has CDR1 SGHRS and CDR2 YFSETQ. The CDR3 nucleotides read TGCGCCAGCAGATCGGGGACAGGCGTCCCAGAGACCCAGTACTTC. Amino acids: CASRSGTGVPETQYF.

There are many counts of this clonotype. The chain employs TRBV4-1 and TRBJ1-5; TRBD1 aligns across 7 bases. With V trimmed by 8 bases and J by 6 bases, 7 bases remained unmatched. Germline values: CDR1 MGHRA, CDR2 YSYEKL. The CDR3 runs to 13 residues. The CDR3 here is CASSEGASQPQHF. The DNA of the CDR3 is TGCGCCAGCTCCGAGGGGGCCTCTCAGCCCCAGCATTTT.

The chain carries TRBV6-5 and TRBJ2-1, with D perhaps given as TRBD1 or TRBD2 (6 bases each). Germline lookup yields CDR1 MNHEY and CDR2 SVGAGI. The CDR3 covers 15 residues. Trimming removed 2 bases from V and 6 bases from J, with 14 bases in between. Here the CDR3 reads CASSYVDPGANEQFF. The CDR3 DNA reads TGTGCCAGCAGTTACGTCGATCCGGGGGCCAATGAGCAGTTCTTC.

The rearrangement links TRBV5-1 to TRBJ2-3, with D perhaps assigned TRBD1 or TRBD2 (5 bases each). There are 18 residues in the CDR3. Germline CDR1 is SGHRS and CDR2 is YFSETQ. Deletions cut 2 bases from V and 0 bases from J, with 19 bases between. The CDR3 sequence: CASSLRPEATDSTDTQYF. The CDR3 DNA follows: TGCGCCAGCAGCTTACGGCCGGAGGCGACAGATAGCACAGATACGCAGTATTTT.

This clonotype was counted between two and nine times. The chain recombines TRBV7-9 with TRBJ2-3, with 7 positions matching TRBD1. J was trimmed by 6 bases and V by 5 bases; bases with no gene match: 8. Per the germline V gene, CDR1 is SEHNR and CDR2 is FQNEAQ (reference sequence). This CDR3 is built from 14 residues. In DNA form, the CDR3 reads TGTGCCAGCAGCCCGGGGACAGCGAAGGATACGCAGTATTTT. Amino acid sequence: CASSPGTAKDTQYF.

This clonotype was counted a few times. V is TRBV4-2 and J is TRBJ2-2; TRBD1 matches at 9 bases. Unmatched junction bases numbered 11, after V lost 2 bases and J lost 4 bases. Germline loops: CDR1 LGHNA, CDR2 YNFKEQ. CDR3 size: 18 residues. The CDR3, as DNA: TGTGCCAGCAGCCAAACAAGGGGACAGGGCCTTGGCACCGGGGAGCTGTTTTTT. Translation: CASSQTRGQGLGTGELFF.

The chain recombines TRBV5-1 with TRBJ2-7, with D perhaps TRBD1 or TRBD2 (5 bases each). The CDR3 is 14 residues long. Trimming shortened V by 4 bases and J by 6 bases, and 17 bases separated the two germline ends. Germline values: CDR1 SGHRS, CDR2 YFSETQ. The CDR3 loop reads CASSPGTVRGEQYF. The DNA of the CDR3 is TGCGCCAGCAGCCCGGGGACGGTCCGTGGCGAGCAGTACTTC.

V usage is TRBV4-3 and J usage is TRBJ1-1; 10 bases match TRBD1. CDR3 length: 15 residues. CDR1 is LGHNA, CDR2 YSLEER, per germline. V dropped 2 bases and J dropped 5; count of bases not matched to a gene: 5. Here the CDR3 reads CASSQLDRGGTEAFF. CDR3 DNA sequence: TGCGCCAGCAGCCAACTGGACAGGGGGGGGACTGAAGCTTTCTTT.

This chain's CDR3 is CASSVWGGENNEQFF. As DNA, the CDR3 is TGTGCCAGCAGTGTCTGGGGGGGGGAAAACAATGAGCAGTTCTTC. The rearrangement links TRBV2 to TRBJ2-1, with 7 bases fitting TRBD2. The CDR3 totals 15 residues. Trimming at V came to 4 bases and at J to 5 bases, leaving 8 bases not matched to a gene. CDR1 is SNHLY, CDR2 FYNNEI, per germline.

V gene TRBV28 combines with J gene TRBJ2-3; possibly TRBD1 for D (5 bases). Deletions cut 8 bases from V and 0 bases from J, with 21 bases between. This CDR3 contains 17 residues. Germline CDR1 and CDR2: MDHEN and SYDVKM. The CDR3 loop reads CASDLVQADSSTDTQYF. The CDR3 DNA reads TGTGCCAGCGATCTCGTACAGGCCGATTCTAGCACAGATACGCAGTATTTT.

This clonotype was seen only a few times. The chain recombines TRBV7-2 with TRBJ2-1; 14 bases are a match to TRBD2. Germline CDR1 and CDR2: SGHTA and FQGNSA. There are 17 residues in the CDR3. Losses at the gene ends were 3 bases for V and 12 bases for J; bases not matched to a gene: 13. CDR3 in amino acids: CASSFATSGGAVGVQFF. In nucleotides, the CDR3 is TGTGCCAGCAGCTTTGCGACTAGCGGGGGGGCGGTAGGAGTGCAGTTCTTC.

V and J are TRBV12-3 or TRBV12-4 and TRBJ1-1; TRBD1 matches 7 bases. This CDR3 spans 14 amino acids. V was pared by 4 bases and J by 5 bases, with 7 bases of the junction left unmatched. CDR3 nucleotides: TGTGCCAGCAGTTCGACAGGGAGGGTGACTGAAGCTTTCTTT. Encoded protein: CASSSTGRVTEAFF.

This rearrangement joins TRBV5-1 to TRBJ2-5; weak D call: TRBD1 (5 bases). The ends were cut back, 0 bases at V and 4 bases at J, with 7 bases in the middle. This CDR3 comprises 13 residues. Germline assignment: CDR1 SGHRS and CDR2 YFSETQ. The CDR3 loop is CASSLEGIETQYF. CDR3 sequence (DNA): TGCGCCAGCAGCTTGGAGGGGATAGAGACCCAGTACTTC.

The chain joins TRBV4-2 to TRBJ2-7; D is perhaps TRBD2 (6 bases). The CDR3 is made up of 14 amino acids. The germline V gene encodes CDR1 LGHNA and CDR2 YNFKEQ. V dropped 3 bases and J dropped 2 bases, with 11 bases sitting between them. CDR3 in amino acids: CASSQGDSPYEQYF. CDR3 in DNA: TGTGCCAGCAGCCAGGGGGACTCGCCCTACGAGCAGTACTTC.

This clonotype was detected a few times. The CDR3 here is CASSQVYAGGAENEQFF. The CDR3 DNA reads as TGCGCCAGCAGCCAAGTTTACGCCGGGGGGGCGGAGAATGAGCAGTTCTTC. The chain employs TRBV4-3 and TRBJ2-1; 8 bases align to TRBD2. CDR1 is LGHNA, CDR2 YSLEER, per germline. V gave up 1 base and J gave up 7 bases; unmatched junction bases: 12. The CDR3 loop spans 17 amino acids.

This clonotype occurred many times. V and J are TRBV21-1 and TRBJ1-4. TRBV21-1 is reported as a pseudogene. The CDR3 covers 13 residues. CDR3 coding DNA: TGTGCCAGCAGCGGGCAGACTAATGAAAAACTGTTTTTT. Translating gives CASSGQTNEKLFF.